This T cell receptor beta chain was captured by sequencing in a study of blood T cell repertoires in COVID-19. Participants spanned ages roughly 18 to 90 years and resided in roughly 22 US areas. Clinical history reported by participants formed the basis on which cohorts were assigned. Original methodology: It was from reference gene primer amplification that nucleated cell counts were estimated. This table comes from immunoSEQ multiplex PCR, and its TCRdb copy is limited to in-frame clones, with some not included. V, J and clone size derive from that table, while D and trimming were established from the DNA sequence. The repertoire holds roughly 360,000 clones, with roughly 90% as singletons. The CDR3 has 12 residues. Trimming removed 3 bases from V and 8 bases from J; junction bases left unmatched: 2. The germline CDR1 and CDR2 sequences are SGHVS and FQNEAQ.

The chain couples TRBV7-8 to TRBJ1-1; 8 bases are a match to TRBD1. The specimen sequenced was PBMCs or T cells enriched from blood (not recorded which). The clonotype comes from a woman aged 25-40 years with acute COVID-19. CDR3 DNA: TGTGCCAGCAGCTTCAGGGACAGGGAAGCTTTCTTT. Residues: CASSFRDREAFF.